This paragraph reports one T cell receptor (beta chain). HTBI primers from iRepertoire and Arm-PCR of CDR3 regions yielded the TCR beta libraries. From the multiplex PCR reads, TCRdb called clonotypes with MiXCR, one entry per CDR3 protein. The table includes about 470,000 distinct CDR3 sequences, 20% detected once. This specimen belongs to a study of regulatory T cells in long-lasting Graves disease. Time point: persistent/refractory GD, antithyroid drugs over 5 years with positive TRAb. Isolated PBMC RNA provided the starting material for the TCR library. The germline V gene has CDR1 LNHDA and CDR2 SQIVND (reference sequence). The CDR3 consists of 12 residues. V lost 8 bases and J 3 bases, leaving 8 bases between the germline ends.

Specimen: peripheral blood mononuclear cells (PBMCs), collected when the disease was refractory, from a patient treated with antithyroid drugs. This sequence joins TRBV19 and TRBJ2-1, with D perhaps TRBD1 or TRBD2 (5 bases each). The sequence came from a female donor with Graves disease. The CDR3 here is CASRDRYNEQFF. CDR3 DNA: TGTGCCAGTCGGGACCGCTACAATGAGCAGTTCTTC.